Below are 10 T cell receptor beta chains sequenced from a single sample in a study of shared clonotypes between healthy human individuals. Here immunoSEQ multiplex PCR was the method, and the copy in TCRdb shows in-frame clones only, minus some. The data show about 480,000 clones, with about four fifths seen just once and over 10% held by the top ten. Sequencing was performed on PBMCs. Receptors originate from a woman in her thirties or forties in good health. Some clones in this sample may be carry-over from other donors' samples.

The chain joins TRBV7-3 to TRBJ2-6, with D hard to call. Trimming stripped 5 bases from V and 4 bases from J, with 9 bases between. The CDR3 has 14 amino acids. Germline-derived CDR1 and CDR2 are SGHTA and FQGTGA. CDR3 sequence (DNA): TGTGCCAGCAGCCCATCCGGGGGGGCCAACGTCCTGACTTTC. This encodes CASSPSGGANVLTF.

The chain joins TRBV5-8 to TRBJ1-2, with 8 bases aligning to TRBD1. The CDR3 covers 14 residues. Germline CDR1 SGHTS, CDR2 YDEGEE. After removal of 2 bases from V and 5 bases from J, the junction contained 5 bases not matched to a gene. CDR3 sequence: CASSLNGQGYGYTF. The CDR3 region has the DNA TGTGCCAGCAGCTTAAACGGACAGGGATATGGCTACACCTTC.

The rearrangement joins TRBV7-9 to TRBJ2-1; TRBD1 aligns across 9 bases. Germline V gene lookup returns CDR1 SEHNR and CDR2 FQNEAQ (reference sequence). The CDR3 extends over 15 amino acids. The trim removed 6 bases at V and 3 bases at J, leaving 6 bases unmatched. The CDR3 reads CASRLGQGFYNEQFF. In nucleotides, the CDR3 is TGTGCCAGCAGACTTGGACAGGGGTTCTACAATGAGCAGTTCTTC.

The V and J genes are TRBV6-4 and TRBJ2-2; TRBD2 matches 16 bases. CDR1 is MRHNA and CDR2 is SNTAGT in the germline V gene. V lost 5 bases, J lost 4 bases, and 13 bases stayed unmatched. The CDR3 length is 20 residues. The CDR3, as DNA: TGTGCCAGCAGTTCATTGCCGGGACTAGCGGGAGGGGTGGGCACCGGGGAGCTGTTTTTT. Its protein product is CASSSLPGLAGGVGTGELFF.

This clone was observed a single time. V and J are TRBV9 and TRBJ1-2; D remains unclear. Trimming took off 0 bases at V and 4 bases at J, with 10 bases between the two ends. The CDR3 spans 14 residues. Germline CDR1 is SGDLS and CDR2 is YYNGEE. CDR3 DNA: TGTGCCAGCAGCGTAGAACAGACCTCCTATGGCTACACCTTC. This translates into CASSVEQTSYGYTF.

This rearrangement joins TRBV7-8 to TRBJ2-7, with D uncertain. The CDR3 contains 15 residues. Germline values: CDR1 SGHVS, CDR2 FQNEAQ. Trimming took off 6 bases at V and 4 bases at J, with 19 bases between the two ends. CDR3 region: CASSAGGVVVYEQYF. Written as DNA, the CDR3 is TGTGCCAGCAGTGCCGGTGGAGTGGTCGTTTACGAGCAGTACTTC.

CDR3 sequence (DNA): TGTGCCAGCAGCTCTACAGGGTTGCCTAATGAAAAACTGTTTTTT. Protein product: CASSSTGLPNEKLFF. This chain joins TRBV5-8 and TRBJ1-4; D may be TRBD1 (6 bases). CDR1 is SGHTS, CDR2 YDEGEE, per germline. V lost 3 bases, J lost 3 bases, and 12 bases lay in between. This CDR3 is 15 amino acids long. Drawing the rest from reference TRBV5-8 and TRBJ1-4, the complete variable domain is EAGVTQSPTHLIKTRGQQATLRCSPISGHTSVYWYQQALGLGLQFLLWYDEGEERNRGNFPPRFSGRQFPNYSSELNVNALELEDSALYLCASSSTGLPNEKLFFGSGTQLSVL.

CDR3 amino acids: CASSLGGGSYNEQFF. CDR3 DNA: TGTGCCAGCAGCTTAGGAGGGGGCTCCTACAATGAGCAGTTCTTC. This rearrangement joins TRBV7-6 to TRBJ2-1; D is perhaps TRBD1 (6 bases). V was pared by 1 base and J by 0 bases, with 7 bases between. Germline V gene sequence: CDR1 SGHVS, CDR2 FNYEAQ. The length of the CDR3 is 15 residues.

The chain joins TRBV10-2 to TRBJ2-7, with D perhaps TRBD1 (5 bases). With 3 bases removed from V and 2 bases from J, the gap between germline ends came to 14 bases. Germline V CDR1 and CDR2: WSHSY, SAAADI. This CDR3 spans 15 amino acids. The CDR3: CASSDGGRATYEQYF. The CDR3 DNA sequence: TGCGCCAGCAGTGATGGCGGCAGGGCGACCTACGAGCAGTACTTC.

As DNA, the CDR3 is TGTGCCTGGACCCGGGGAGGCGGCCCTTCCTACGAGCAGTACTTC. Amino acids: CAWTRGGGPSYEQYF. This chain connects TRBV30 to TRBJ2-7; D may be TRBD2 (6 bases). Trimming pared 4 bases from V and 1 base from J, leaving 17 bases between. The germline V gene encodes CDR1 GTSNPN and CDR2 SVGIG (reference sequence). The CDR3 spans 15 residues.